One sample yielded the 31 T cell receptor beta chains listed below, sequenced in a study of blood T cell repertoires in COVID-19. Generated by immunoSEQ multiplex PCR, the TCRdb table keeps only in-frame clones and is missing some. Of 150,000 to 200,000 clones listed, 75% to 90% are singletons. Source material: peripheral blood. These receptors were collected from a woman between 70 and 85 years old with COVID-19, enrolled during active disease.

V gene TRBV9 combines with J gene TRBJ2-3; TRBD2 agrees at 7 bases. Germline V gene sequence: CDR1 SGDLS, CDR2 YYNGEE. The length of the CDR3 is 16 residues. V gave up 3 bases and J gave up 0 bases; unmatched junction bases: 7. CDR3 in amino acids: CASSALGGSSTDTQYF. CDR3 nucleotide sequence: TGTGCCAGCAGCGCCTTGGGGGGGTCAAGCACAGATACGCAGTATTTT.

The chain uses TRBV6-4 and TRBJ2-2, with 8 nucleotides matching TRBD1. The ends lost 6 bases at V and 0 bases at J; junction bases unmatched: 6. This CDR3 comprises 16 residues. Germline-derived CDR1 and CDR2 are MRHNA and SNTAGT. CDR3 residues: CASRDRTGPNTGELFF. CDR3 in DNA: TGTGCCAGCAGGGATAGGACAGGGCCGAACACCGGGGAGCTGTTTTTT.

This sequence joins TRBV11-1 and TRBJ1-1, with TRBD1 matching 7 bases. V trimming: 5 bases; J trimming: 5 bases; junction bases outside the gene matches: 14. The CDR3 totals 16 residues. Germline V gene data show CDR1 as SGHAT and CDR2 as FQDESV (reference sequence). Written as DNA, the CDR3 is TGTGCCAGCAGCGAGAACTTCCAGGGGGACATAACTGAAGCTTTCTTT. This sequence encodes CASSENFQGDITEAFF.

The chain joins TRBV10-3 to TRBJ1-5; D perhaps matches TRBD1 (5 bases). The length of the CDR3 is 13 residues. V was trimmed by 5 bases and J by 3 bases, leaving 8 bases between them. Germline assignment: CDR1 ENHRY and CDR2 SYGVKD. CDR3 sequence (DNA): TGTGCCATCAGTCCGGACACCAATCAGCCCCAGCATTTT. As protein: CAISPDTNQPQHF.

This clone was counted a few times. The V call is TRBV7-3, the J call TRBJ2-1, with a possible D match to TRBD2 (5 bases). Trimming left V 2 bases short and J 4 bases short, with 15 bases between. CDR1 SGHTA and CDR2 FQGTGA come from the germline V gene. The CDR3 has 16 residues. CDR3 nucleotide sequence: TGTGCCAGCAGCTTAGGGAGAACGACCTCGTACAATGAGCAGTTCTTC. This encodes CASSLGRTTSYNEQFF. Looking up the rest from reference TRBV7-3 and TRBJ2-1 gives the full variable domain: GAGVSQTPSNKVTEKGKYVELRCDPISGHTALYWYRQSLGQGPEFLIYFQGTGAADDSGLPNDRFFAVRPEGSVSTLKIQRTERGDSAVYLCASSLGRTTSYNEQFFGPGTRLTVL.

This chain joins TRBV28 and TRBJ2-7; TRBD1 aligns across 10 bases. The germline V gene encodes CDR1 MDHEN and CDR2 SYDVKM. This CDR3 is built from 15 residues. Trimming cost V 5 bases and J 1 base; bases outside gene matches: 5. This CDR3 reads CASSTPDRGSYEQYF. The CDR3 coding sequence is TGTGCCAGCAGTACCCCGGACAGGGGGTCCTACGAGCAGTACTTC.

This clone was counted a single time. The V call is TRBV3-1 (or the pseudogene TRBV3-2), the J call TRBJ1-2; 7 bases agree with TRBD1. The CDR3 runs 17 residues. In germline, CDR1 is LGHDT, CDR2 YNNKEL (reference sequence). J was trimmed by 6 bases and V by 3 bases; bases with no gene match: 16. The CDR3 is CASSHESQTGVLDGYTF. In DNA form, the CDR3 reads TGTGCCAGCAGCCACGAAAGCCAAACAGGGGTCCTCGATGGCTACACCTTC.

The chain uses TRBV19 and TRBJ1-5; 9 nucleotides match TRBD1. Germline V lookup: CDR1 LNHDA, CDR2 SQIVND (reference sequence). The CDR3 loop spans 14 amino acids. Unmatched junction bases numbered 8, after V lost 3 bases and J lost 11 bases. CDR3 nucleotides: TGTGCCAGTAGTATGGACAGGGGAAACTTCGCCCAGCATTTT. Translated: CASSMDRGNFAQHF.

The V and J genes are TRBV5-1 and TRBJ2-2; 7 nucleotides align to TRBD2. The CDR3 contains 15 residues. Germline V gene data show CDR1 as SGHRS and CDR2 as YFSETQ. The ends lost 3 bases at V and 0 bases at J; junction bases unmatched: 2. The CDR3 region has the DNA TGCGCCAGCAGCTGGGGAGGGTCGAACACCGGGGAGCTGTTTTTT. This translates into CASSWGGSNTGELFF. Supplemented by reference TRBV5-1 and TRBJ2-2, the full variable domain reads KAGVTQTPRYLIKTRGQQVTLSCSPISGHRSVSWYQQTPGQGLQFLFEYFSETQRNKGNFPGRFSGRQFSNSRSEMNVSTLELGDSALYLCASSWGGSNTGELFFGEGSRLTVL.

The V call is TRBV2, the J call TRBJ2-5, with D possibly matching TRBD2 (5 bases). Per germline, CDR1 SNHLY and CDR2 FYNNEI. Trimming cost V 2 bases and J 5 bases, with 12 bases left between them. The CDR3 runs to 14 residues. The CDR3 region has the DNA TGTGCCAGCAGTGAAACCGGGGTTGGGGAGACCCAGTACTTC. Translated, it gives CASSETGVGETQYF. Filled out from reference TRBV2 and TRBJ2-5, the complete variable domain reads EPEVTQTPSHQVTQMGQEVILRCVPISNHLYFYWYRQILGQKVEFLVSFYNNEISEKSEIFDDQFSVERPDGSNFTLKIRSTKLEDSAMYFCASSETGVGETQYFGPGTRLLVL.

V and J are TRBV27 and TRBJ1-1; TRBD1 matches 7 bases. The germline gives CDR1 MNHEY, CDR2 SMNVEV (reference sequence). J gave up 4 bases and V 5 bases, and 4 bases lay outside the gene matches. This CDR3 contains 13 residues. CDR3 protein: CASSPYRGTEAFF. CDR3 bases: TGTGCCAGCAGTCCTTACAGGGGCACTGAAGCTTTCTTT.

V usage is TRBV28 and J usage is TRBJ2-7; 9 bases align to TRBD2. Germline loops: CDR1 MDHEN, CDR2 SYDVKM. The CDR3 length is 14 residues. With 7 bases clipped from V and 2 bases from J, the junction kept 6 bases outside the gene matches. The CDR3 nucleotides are TGTGCCAGCAACGGACTAGCGCGTACCTACGAGCAGTACTTC. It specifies CASNGLARTYEQYF.

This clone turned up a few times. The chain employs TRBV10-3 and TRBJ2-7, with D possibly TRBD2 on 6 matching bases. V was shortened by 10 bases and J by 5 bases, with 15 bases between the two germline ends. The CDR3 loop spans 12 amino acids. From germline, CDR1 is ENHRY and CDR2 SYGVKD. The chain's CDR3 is CATLGGGDEQYF. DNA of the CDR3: TGTGCCACCCTCGGTGGCGGGGACGAGCAGTACTTC.

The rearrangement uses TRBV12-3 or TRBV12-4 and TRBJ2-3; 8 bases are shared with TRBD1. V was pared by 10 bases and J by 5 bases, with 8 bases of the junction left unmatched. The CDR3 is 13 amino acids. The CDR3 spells CAIGTGKGDTQYF. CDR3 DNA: TGTGCCATCGGGACAGGTAAAGGAGATACGCAGTATTTT.

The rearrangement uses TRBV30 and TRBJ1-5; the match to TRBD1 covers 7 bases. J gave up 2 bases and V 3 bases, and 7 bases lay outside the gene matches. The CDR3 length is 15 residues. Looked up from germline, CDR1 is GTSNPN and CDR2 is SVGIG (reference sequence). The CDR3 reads CAWSLRGGGNQPQHF. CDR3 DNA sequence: TGTGCCTGGAGCCTGAGAGGGGGCGGCAATCAGCCCCAGCATTTT.

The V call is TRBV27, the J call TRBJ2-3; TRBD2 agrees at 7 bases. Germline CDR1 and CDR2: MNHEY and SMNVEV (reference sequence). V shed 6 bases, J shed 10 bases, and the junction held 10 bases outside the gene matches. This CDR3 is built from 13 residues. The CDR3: CASRGTGTTSQYF. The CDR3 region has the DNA TGTGCCAGCAGGGGAACCGGGACTACTTCGCAGTATTTT.

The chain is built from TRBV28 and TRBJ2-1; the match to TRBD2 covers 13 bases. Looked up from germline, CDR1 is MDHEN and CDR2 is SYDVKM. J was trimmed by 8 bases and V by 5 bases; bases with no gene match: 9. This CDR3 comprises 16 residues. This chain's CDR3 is CASSATGTSGADEQFF. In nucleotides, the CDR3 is TGTGCCAGCAGTGCCACCGGGACTAGCGGGGCAGATGAGCAGTTCTTC.

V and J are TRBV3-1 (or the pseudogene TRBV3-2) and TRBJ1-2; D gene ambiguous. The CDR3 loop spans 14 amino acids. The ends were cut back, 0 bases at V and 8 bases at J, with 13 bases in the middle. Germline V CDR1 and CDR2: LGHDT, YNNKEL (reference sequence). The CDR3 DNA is TGTGCCAGCAGCCAAGATAACCGGGGAAAGGGCTACACCTTC. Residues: CASSQDNRGKGYTF.

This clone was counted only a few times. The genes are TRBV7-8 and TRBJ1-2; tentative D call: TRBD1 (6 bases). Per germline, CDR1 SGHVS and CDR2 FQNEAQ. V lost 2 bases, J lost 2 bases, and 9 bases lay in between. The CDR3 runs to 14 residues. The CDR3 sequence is CASSLSRGNYGYTF. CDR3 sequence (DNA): TGTGCCAGCAGCTTATCCAGGGGAAACTATGGCTACACCTTC.

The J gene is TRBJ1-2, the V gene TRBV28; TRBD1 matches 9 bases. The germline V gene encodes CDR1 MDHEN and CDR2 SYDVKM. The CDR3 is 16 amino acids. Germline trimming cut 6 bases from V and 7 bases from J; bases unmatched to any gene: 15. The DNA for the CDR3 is TGTGCCAGCAGACCCAGTCGGACCACAGGGGGCGGTGGCTACACCTTC. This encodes CASRPSRTTGGGGYTF.

CDR3 protein: CASKARVGPNQPQHF. CDR3 in DNA: TGTGCCAGCAAAGCCCGCGTGGGGCCAAATCAGCCCCAGCATTTT. This rearrangement joins TRBV28 to TRBJ1-5; D might be TRBD1 (5 bases). The CDR3 has 15 amino acids. The V gene's germline CDR1 is MDHEN and CDR2 SYDVKM. Trimming removed 7 bases at V and 4 bases at J, with 17 bases between.

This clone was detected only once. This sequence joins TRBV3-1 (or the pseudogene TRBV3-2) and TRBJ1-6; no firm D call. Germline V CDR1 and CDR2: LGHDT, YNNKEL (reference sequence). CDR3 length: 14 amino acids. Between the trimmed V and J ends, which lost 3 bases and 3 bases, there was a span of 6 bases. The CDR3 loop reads CASSHRVYNSPLHF. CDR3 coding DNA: TGTGCCAGCAGCCACCGGGTCTATAATTCACCCCTCCACTTT.

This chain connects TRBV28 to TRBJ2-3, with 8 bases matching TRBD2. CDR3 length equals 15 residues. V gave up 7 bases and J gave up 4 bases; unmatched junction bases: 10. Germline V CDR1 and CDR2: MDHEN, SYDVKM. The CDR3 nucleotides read TGTGCCAGCAAACTCGGGAGGGTGATGCCAGATACGCAGTATTTT. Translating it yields CASKLGRVMPDTQYF.

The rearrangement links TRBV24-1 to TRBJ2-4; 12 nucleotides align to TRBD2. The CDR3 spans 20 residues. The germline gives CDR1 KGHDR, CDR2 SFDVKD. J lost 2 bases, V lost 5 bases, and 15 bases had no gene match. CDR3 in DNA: TGTGCCACCAGTGTCCCCCCCCTAGCGGGAGGGCCCTTAACCAAAAACATTCAGTACTTC. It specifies CATSVPPLAGGPLTKNIQYF.

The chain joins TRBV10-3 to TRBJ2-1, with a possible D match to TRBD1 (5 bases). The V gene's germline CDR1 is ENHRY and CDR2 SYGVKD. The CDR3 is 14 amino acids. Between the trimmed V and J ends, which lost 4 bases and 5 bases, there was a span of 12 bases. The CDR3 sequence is CAISVGAPNNEQFF. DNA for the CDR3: TGTGCCATCAGTGTTGGGGCTCCGAACAATGAGCAGTTCTTC.

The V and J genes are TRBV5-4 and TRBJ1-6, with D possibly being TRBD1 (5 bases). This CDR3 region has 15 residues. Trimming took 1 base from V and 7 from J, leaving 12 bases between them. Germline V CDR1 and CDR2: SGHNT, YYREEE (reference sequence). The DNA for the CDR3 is TGTGCCAGCAGCTTGTTGCAGGGACTAAATTCACCCCTCCACTTT. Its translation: CASSLLQGLNSPLHF.

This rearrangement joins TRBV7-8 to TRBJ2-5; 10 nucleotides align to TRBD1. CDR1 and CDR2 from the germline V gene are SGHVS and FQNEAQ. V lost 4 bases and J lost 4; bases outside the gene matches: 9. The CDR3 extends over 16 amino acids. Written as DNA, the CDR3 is TGTGCCAGCAGCTCAGGACAGGGGGTTACGGCAGAGACCCAGTACTTC. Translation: CASSSGQGVTAETQYF.

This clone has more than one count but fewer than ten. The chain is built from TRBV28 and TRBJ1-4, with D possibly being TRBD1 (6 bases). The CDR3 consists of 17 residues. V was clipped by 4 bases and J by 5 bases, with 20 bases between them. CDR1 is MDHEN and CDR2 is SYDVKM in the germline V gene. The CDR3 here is CASSSVFKDRKNEKLFF. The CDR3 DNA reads TGTGCCAGCAGTTCCGTTTTTAAAGACAGGAAAAATGAAAAACTGTTTTTT.

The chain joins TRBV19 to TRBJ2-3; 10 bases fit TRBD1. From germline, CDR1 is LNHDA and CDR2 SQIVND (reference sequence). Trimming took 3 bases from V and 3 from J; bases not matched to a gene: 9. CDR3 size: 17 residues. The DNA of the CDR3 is TGTGCCAGTAGTATCTTCCGCGACAGGGGGCGTACAGATACGCAGTATTTT. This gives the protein CASSIFRDRGRTDTQYF.

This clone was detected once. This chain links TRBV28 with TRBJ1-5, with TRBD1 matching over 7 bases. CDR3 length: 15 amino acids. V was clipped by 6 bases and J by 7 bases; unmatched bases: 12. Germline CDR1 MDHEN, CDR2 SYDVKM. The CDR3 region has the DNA TGTGCCAGCAGAACCTACAGGGGACAAGAACAGCCCCAGCATTTT. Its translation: CASRTYRGQEQPQHF.

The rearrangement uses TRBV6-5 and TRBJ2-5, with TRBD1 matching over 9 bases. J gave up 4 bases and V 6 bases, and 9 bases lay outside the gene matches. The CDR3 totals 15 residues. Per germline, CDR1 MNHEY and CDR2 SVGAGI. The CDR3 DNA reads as TGTGCCAGCAGGATTAACAGGGGGCCGAGAGAGACCCAGTACTTC. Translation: CASRINRGPRETQYF.